Sequencing of this T cell receptor beta chain was carried out in a study of T-cell reconstitution after alpha-beta-depleted transplantation in children (dated by TCRdb to about 2016). General notes on the study: The study quantitatively tracked T-cell immune reconstitution after TCRalphabeta/CD19-depleted allogeneic hematopoietic cell transplantation in children using TCR repertoire profiling.

Unmatched junction bases come to 7, with V trimmed by 5 bases and J by 4 bases. Including the terminal cysteine and phenylalanine, the CDR3 comprises 15 residues. Left in the record is the CDR3 DNA by itself, 45 bases read in frame from the first base. From the germline V gene, CDR1 is MNHNS and CDR2 is SASEGT. The method behind the library was PCR. TCRdb names Illumina HiSeq 2500 as the instrument used. Molecular barcoding was employed in the preparation of TCR libraries, with unique molecular identifiers being used to normalize TCRbeta repertoire quantification. The raw public data were reprocessed by TCRdb itself: fastp quality trimming at Q25, MiXCR clonotype calling, in-frame beta chains only. Every CDR3 protein is listed once, alongside the most common genes and DNA of its rows. This sample has hundreds of thousands of distinct CDR3 sequences in its table, and about 10% of those were observed once. About 4% of the sample is taken by the ten largest.

Comment on this clonotype: This receptor's antigen is unknown. No much larger clonotype is one base removed from it; base qualities were not supplied.

Sequenced material: PBMCs from the stem cell graft donor, taken from the stem cell graft. In this chain, TRBV6-1 is recombined with TRBJ1-5, with 8 bases aligning to TRBD1. The origin of this receptor is a human donor who donated a stem cell graft to a child with acute myeloid leukemia. The CDR3 reads CASSRTGGQNQPQHF. The sequenced DNA: TGTGCCAGCAGTCGAACAGGGGGTCAAAATCAGCCCCAGCATTTT.